This TCR beta chain came from a study of cytomegalovirus exposure and HLA in healthy donors. V lost 1 base and J 1 base, leaving 11 bases between the germline ends. Looked up from germline, CDR1 is MRHNA and CDR2 is SNTAGT. The CDR3 spans 16 residues. The PCR ran on 60 Vbeta and 13 Jbeta primers. This table comes from immunoSEQ multiplex PCR, and its TCRdb copy is limited to in-frame clones, with some not included. The sample lists roughly 110,000 clones; more than 70% were seen once. This clone was seen at least ten times. This TCR came from a man aged 25 to 45 in good health and CMV-seronegative. Sequenced material: PBMCs. This sequence joins TRBV6-4 and TRBJ2-1, with a tentative D call TRBD1 (6 bases). The CDR3 sequence: CASSDLTGASYNEQFF. The CDR3 nucleotides are TGTGCCAGCAGTGACTTGACAGGCGCTTCCTACAATGAGCAGTTCTTC.